The present T cell receptor (beta chain) was sequenced within a study of beta chain features in type 1 diabetes listed by TCRdb under 2018. For the study in its entirety: Patients and healthy donors did not differ in mean age, gender distribution, total cell number or subset yield. A total of some 110 million sorted cells were examined across all samples, and a strong correlation was observed between cell number per subset and RNA yield. In the study, recently diagnosed type 1 diabetes patients and matched healthy donors were compared on the TCRB repertoires of their sorted circulating CD4+ T cell subsets. Regulatory and stem cell-like memory subsets were obtained from only 8 patients and roughly 8 healthy donors, while naive and central memory subsets were obtained from all 30 or so donors.

The full study reports these points: In all four CD4+ subsets, TCRB CDR3 length was moderately but significantly shorter in type 1 diabetes patients. At VDJ recombination sites, type 1 diabetes patients had fewer insertions and more deleted nucleotides, which implies abnormalities in thymic rearrangement. Naive, central memory and regulatory TCRB repertoires appeared more similar among patients than among healthy donors. Only small numbers of individuals were included in the HLA sub-analyses, which left unresolved whether HLA type had any influence on TCRB rearrangement. PCR might favor shorter templates, but patient and control samples were amplified and corrected together, so any skew would affect both groups equally. Because cDNA was sequenced instead of genomic DNA, activated cells with high expression could be over-represented, although the groups did not differ in activation or CD3 levels.

Reading the germline V gene gives CDR1 KGHSH and CDR2 LQKENI. V is pared back by 6 bases and J by 3 bases, with 18 bases lying between the germline termini. The CDR3 holds 15 amino acids from the cysteine to the phenylalanine. Of all the DNA, just the CDR3 is kept, 45 bases in frame from base 1. Turning to this clone: Its antigen remains unidentified. One base away there is no much larger clone; base qualities are not given.

A single peripheral blood draw of about 116 mL on average was collected from each donor into heparinised tubes. Using a panel that included CD45RO, CCR7, CD25, CD127, CD95 and CD27, naive, central memory, regulatory and stem cell-like memory CD4+ T cells were sorted on a BD FACSAria II. A purity above 98% was achieved for all sorted populations. PBMCs were separated immediately by Lymphoprep density gradient centrifugation and were stained directly, without being cultured. To minimize batch effects, samples were stained and sorted in pairs, one healthy donor with one patient per experiment. All of the isolated RNA was reverse transcribed with the High Capacity cDNA Reverse Transcription Kit, so expressed TCRB transcripts were sequenced. Deep immunoSEQ sequencing was applied to naive, central memory and regulatory T cell samples, giving an average of about 3.6 million total reads per sample. Sorted cells were lysed in RLT buffer and RNA was extracted with DNase-treated RNeasy Micro or Mini kits, depending on cell number. To prevent cross-contamination, each cell subset was processed individually, whereas patient and healthy donor samples were processed jointly. Using the immunoSEQ multiplex PCR, TCRB sequences were amplified from cDNA into 87-bp fragments spanning the CDR3 region. The amplicons were sequenced using the Illumina HiSeq platform. On the study's bioinformatics: PCR bias was computationally corrected using synthetic template baselines, reads within Hamming distance 2 were collapsed, and singletons that could not be merged were discarded. By aligning reads against IMGT, V, D and J genes, CDR3 length, and insertions or deletions at six rearrangement sites were assigned. Within each subset, clonotype counts were normalized to sorted cell number, after which true diversity and Gini coefficients were computed with the tcR R package. Repertoire sharing was quantified using the overlap coefficient calculated on TCRB nucleotide sequences. As a proxy for the pre-selection repertoire, out-of-frame TCRB sequences from naive cells were analyzed. TCRdb provides this immuneACCESS table in a form limited to in-frame rearrangements. Some clones are lacking; in checked studies, under half of them reflect an unresolved V gene, and why the rest are absent is not known. The V and J calls and clone size were taken over from that table, and D and trimming were inferred from the DNA. Counted in this sample were under 350,000 clones; about 24% of them appeared once. Of the sample, roughly 0.011% falls within the top ten clones.

The sequence derives from a woman in her thirties with type 1 diabetes. The chain is encoded by TRBV18 joined to TRBJ2-7; TRBD1 could be the D gene, as 5 bases match. The sequencing input was naive CD4+ T cells from blood. What this sample's cell subset or site label stands for: true naive CD4+ T cells. The CDR3 is CASSDGPGRFYEQYF. The bases are TGTGCCAGCTCCGACGGGCCAGGGCGATTCTACGAGCAGTACTTC.